One and the same sample provided the 6 T cell receptor beta chains below, sequenced in a study of blood T cell repertoires in COVID-19. Produced via immunoSEQ multiplex PCR; TCRdb's table is partial and in-frame only. The sample lists around 290,000 clones, approximately 88% occurring once. Sequenced: PBMCs or T cells enriched from blood (not recorded which). The receptors were gathered from a woman aged 40 to 50 who had recovered from COVID-19.

The genes are TRBV2 and TRBJ1-2, with TRBD1 matching 8 bases. The CDR3 consists of 15 residues. Germline trimming cut 2 bases from V and 4 bases from J; bases unmatched to any gene: 6. Germline V gene sequence: CDR1 SNHLY, CDR2 FYNNEI. The CDR3, as DNA: TGTGCCAGCAGTGAATACCAGGGGGCTGCCTATGGCTACACCTTC. Protein sequence: CASSEYQGAAYGYTF.

The CDR3 loop is CASSLANTGGSPLHF. The CDR3 nucleotides are TGCGCCAGCAGCTTGGCCAATACGGGGGGTTCACCCCTCCACTTT. The chain employs TRBV5-1 and TRBJ1-6, with D possibly being TRBD1 (5 bases). Germline assignment: CDR1 SGHRS and CDR2 YFSETQ. The CDR3 has 15 amino acids. Trimming cost V 0 bases and J 9 bases, with 13 bases left between them.

This clone came up once. The chain uses TRBV14 and TRBJ1-2, with D possibly matching TRBD1 (5 bases). The CDR3 totals 15 residues. Germline V lookup: CDR1 SGHDN, CDR2 FVKESK. V lost 1 base to trimming and J lost 2 bases, with 11 bases between them. CDR3 amino acids: CASSQVAGWNYGYTF. The CDR3 nucleotides are TGTGCCAGCAGCCAAGTGGCAGGGTGGAACTATGGCTACACCTTC. The full variable domain, completed using reference TRBV14 and TRBJ1-2, is EAGVTQFPSHSVIEKGQTVTLRCDPISGHDNLYWYRRVMGKEIKFLLHFVKESKQDESGMPNNRFLAERTGGTYSTLKVQPAELEDSGVYFCASSQVAGWNYGYTFGSGTRLTVV.

This clone was counted a few times. This chain uses TRBV11-2 with TRBJ2-7, with TRBD1 matching 9 bases. Trimming took 5 bases from V and 3 from J; bases not matched to a gene: 5. CDR1 is SGHAT, CDR2 FQNNGV, per germline. The CDR3 consists of 14 residues. The CDR3 DNA sequence: TGTGCCAGCAGCCGGACAGGGGCTCTCTACGAGCAGTACTTC. Translation: CASSRTGALYEQYF.

This clone was counted once. This chain connects TRBV7-9 to TRBJ1-6, with D tentatively TRBD1 (6 bases). This CDR3 contains 16 residues. The germline V gene encodes CDR1 SEHNR and CDR2 FQNEAQ (reference sequence). V lost 5 bases to trimming and J lost 5 bases, with 16 bases between them. This chain's CDR3 is CASSPDRGYHNSPLHF. As DNA, the CDR3 is TGTGCCAGCAGCCCGGACAGAGGATATCATAATTCACCCCTCCACTTT.

The chain employs TRBV7-8 and TRBJ1-2; D is uncertain. Deletions cut 2 bases from V and 2 bases from J, with 6 bases between. The CDR3 runs 13 residues. Germline V gene sequence: CDR1 SGHVS, CDR2 FQNEAQ. This chain's CDR3 is CASSLYQNYGYTF. CDR3 nucleotides: TGTGCCAGCAGCTTATACCAGAACTATGGCTACACCTTC. Based on the CDR3 plus reference TRBV7-8 and TRBJ1-2, the full variable domain is GAGVSQSPRYKVAKRGQDVALRCDPISGHVSLFWYQQALGQGPEFLTYFQNEAQLDKSGLPSDRFFAERPEGSVSTLKIQRTQQEDSAVYLCASSLYQNYGYTFGSGTRLTVV.